These T cell receptor beta chains were read from a single sample in a study of blood T cell repertoires in COVID-19. TCRdb's table, derived via immunoSEQ multiplex PCR, lists solely in-frame clones and lacks some. Here the sample spans about 200,000 clones, around nine tenths being singletons. The sequenced sample consisted of peripheral blood. These receptors all stem from a man between 60 and 75 years old who had recovered from COVID-19. The CDR3 runs from the conserved cysteine through the conserved F or W. D genes are given only for firm matches. For some rows the clone size is stated as once, few or many, or as a class when expanded; others skip it.

>TRBD1|-|TRBJ2-1|TRBV5-6
TGTGCCAGCAGCCCCGGGACAGGGGCCTTCAATGAGCAGTTCTTC
CASSPGTGAFNEQFF
>-|-|TRBJ1-2|TRBV5-1
TGCGCCAGCAGCTTGCATGGCCAGCTTAGTATGGAGGGCTACACCTTC
CASSLHGQLSMEGYTF
>-|-|TRBJ1-6|TRBV6-4
TGTGCCAGCAGCTCAGGGGAAGGTTCACCCCTCCACTTT
CASSSGEGSPLHF
>-|-|TRBJ1-3|TRBV18
TGTGCCAGCTCACCGGGGGCAGGGAGAAACGCTGGAAACACCATATATTTT
CASSPGAGRNAGNTIYF
>-|-|TRBJ2-7|TRBV7-2
TGTGCCAGCAGCTTAGCCTCAGCGTACGAGCAGTACTTC
CASSLASAYEQYF
>TRBD1|once|TRBJ1-5|TRBV7-3
TGTGCCAGCAGCAAGGGGGCAGGTCAGCCCCAGCATTTT
CASSKGAGQPQHF
>TRBD1|-|TRBJ2-6|TRBV9
TGTGCCAGCAGCGCGAGAGGGGGGACAGGGCAGAGCTCTGGGGCCAACGTCCTGACTTTC
CASSARGGTGQSSGANVLTF
>TRBD1|-|TRBJ2-7|TRBV29-1
TGCAGCGTTCGGGACAGCCCCTACGAGCAGTACTTC
CSVRDSPYEQYF
>-|-|TRBJ1-3|TRBV6-5
TGTGCCAGCGGGGCAGGGCACTCTGGAAACACCATATATTTT
CASGAGHSGNTIYF
>TRBD1|-|TRBJ1-2|TRBV4-1
TGCGCCAGCAGCCAAGATGGAGGGGGCCGCCTCTATGGCTACACCTTC
CASSQDGGGRLYGYTF
>TRBD2|-|TRBJ2-3|TRBV25-1
TGTGCCAGCATACCTCTCGGGAGGAATACGCAGTATTTT
CASIPLGRNTQYF
>TRBD2|-|TRBJ2-1|TRBV5-1
TGCGCCAGCAGCCCTAGCGGGCTCTCCTACAATGAGCAGTTCTTC
CASSPSGLSYNEQFF
>TRBD2|-|TRBJ2-1|TRBV9
TGTGCCAGCAGCGCGACTAGCGGGACCTACAATGAGCAGTTCTTC
CASSATSGTYNEQFF
>TRBD1|-|TRBJ1-1|TRBV25-1
TGTGCCAGCGGACGACAGGGGCGCAACACTGAAGCTTTCTTT
CASGRQGRNTEAFF
>TRBD1|-|TRBJ1-2|TRBV19
TGTGCCAGTGGGACACAGGGGGCCAACTATGGCTACACCTTC
CASGTQGANYGYTF
>-|-|TRBJ1-6|TRBV19
TGTGCCAGTAGTATAGTACCGGCACAGATATATAATTCACCCCTCCACTTT
CASSIVPAQIYNSPLHF
>TRBD2|-|TRBJ2-3|TRBV4-3
TGCGCCAGCAGCACTTCGGACATACCGGGGACTAGCGGAGTTATCACAGATACGCAGTATTTT
CASSTSDIPGTSGVITDTQYF
>-|-|TRBJ2-7|TRBV10-2
TGCGCCAGCAGCAGGACTGGGGACGAGCAGTACTTC
CASSRTGDEQYF
>-|-|TRBJ1-1|TRBV19
TGTGCCAGTAGTATTAACTTCGCGGGGACGGTGAACACTGAAGCTTTCTTT
CASSINFAGTVNTEAFF
>-|-|TRBJ2-7|TRBV7-2
TGTGCCAGCAGCCGTTTGGGGGGAGGAGGTCGGTACGAGCAGTACTTC
CASSRLGGGGRYEQYF
>-|-|TRBJ1-1|TRBV5-4
TGTGCCAGCAGCCACCGGGACATAGTTGAAGCTTTCTTT
CASSHRDIVEAFF
>-|-|TRBJ2-7|TRBV11-2
TGTGCCAGCAGCTTAATCTCAGGGGCCTACGAGCAGTACTTC
CASSLISGAYEQYF
>-|-|TRBJ2-1|TRBV7-9
TGTGCCAGCAGCTTACTTAGAGGGGGCTCCTACAATGAGCAGTTCTTC
CASSLLRGGSYNEQFF
>TRBD1|-|TRBJ2-5|TRBV13
TGTGCCAGCAGCCGAGACAGGGTTCAAGAGACCCAGTACTTC
CASSRDRVQETQYF
>-|once|TRBJ1-3|TRBV5-8
TGTGCCAGCAGTTGGGGAGCTTTCCCTGGAAACACCATATATTTT
CASSWGAFPGNTIYF
>TRBD2|-|TRBJ2-1|TRBV5-1
TGCGCCAGCAGCTTGCTTAGCGGGGGGGCGGCGAATGAGCAGTTCTTC
CASSLLSGGAANEQFF
>-|once|TRBJ2-1|TRBV25-1
TGTGCCAGCAGGCGCGGGTCCAACAATGAGCAGTTCTTC
CASRRGSNNEQFF
>-|-|TRBJ2-7|TRBV5-4
TGTGCCAGCAGCTTTGGGGCCTTCTACGAGCAGTACTTC
CASSFGAFYEQYF
>-|-|TRBJ1-1|TRBV10-3
TGTGCCATCAGTGAGTCGGGGGGGAACACTGAAGCTTTCTTT
CAISESGGNTEAFF
>-|-|TRBJ2-7|TRBV18
TGTGCCAGCTCGGACTGGGCCGTACACGAGCAGTACTTC
CASSDWAVHEQYF
>TRBD1|-|TRBJ1-4|TRBV12-3/TRBV12-4
TGTGCCAGCACCTGGACAGGGCGTGAAAAACTGTTTTTT
CASTWTGREKLFF
>-|-|TRBJ2-7|TRBV6-6
TGTGCCAGCAGTGACCGTCCAGGGCGCTCCTACGAGCAGTACTTC
CASSDRPGRSYEQYF
>TRBD1|-|TRBJ1-2|TRBV5-1
TGCGCCAGCAGCCCCGGGACAGTCAAGGTTTATGGCTACACCTTC
CASSPGTVKVYGYTF
>TRBD1|-|TRBJ2-2|TRBV11-3
TGTGCCAGCAGCACAGGGGATGTGACCGGGGAGCTGTTTTTT
CASSTGDVTGELFF
>TRBD2|-|TRBJ2-3|TRBV9
TGTGCCAGCAGCTTTCCGCGGGAGGGCAGGGCAGATACGCAGTATTTT
CASSFPREGRADTQYF
>-|-|TRBJ2-5|TRBV19
TGTGCCAGTAGTACGACAACGGGGGAGACCCAGTACTTC
CASSTTTGETQYF
>TRBD2|-|TRBJ2-1|TRBV28
TGTGCCAGCAGTGTAGCGGGAAGACGTAATGAGCAGTTCTTC
CASSVAGRRNEQFF
>TRBD1|-|TRBJ2-2|TRBV13
TGTGCCAGCAGCCCCCGTGGGGACAGGATCTCTAACACCGGGGAGCTGTTTTTT
CASSPRGDRISNTGELFF
>-|-|TRBJ1-2|TRBV6-2/TRBV6-3
TGTGCCAGCAGTTCCTCATCTGTCCGCTACACCTTC
CASSSSSVRYTF
>-|-|TRBJ1-3|TRBV3-1/TRBV3-2
TGTGCCAGCGGGGAAGGACAAGCCTCTGGAAACACCATATATTTT
CASGEGQASGNTIYF
>TRBD2|-|TRBJ2-5|TRBV6-5
TGTGCCAGCAGTCCGGGACTACGAGAGACCCAGTACTTC
CASSPGLRETQYF
>-|-|TRBJ1-1|TRBV6-1
TGTGCCAGCAGTGAAGCGGGACTGGGCCCCGCTTTCTTT
CASSEAGLGPAFF
>TRBD1|-|TRBJ1-1|TRBV14
TGTGCCAGCAGCCAACGACAGGGGGCCGCCCCGGGGAACACTGAAGCTTTCTTT
CASSQRQGAAPGNTEAFF
>TRBD1|-|TRBJ1-4|TRBV7-8
TGTGCCAGCAGCTTAGAACAGGACAGGGCGGCAAAACTGTTTTTT
CASSLEQDRAAKLFF